These T cell receptor beta chains were read from a single sample in a study of T cells in localized non-small cell lung cancer. Clones were sequenced by immunoSEQ multiplex PCR, and TCRdb holds only the in-frame ones, with some missing. The table records some 2,500 clones, less than 30% of them present only once. This specimen consisted of normal lung tissue next to the tumor, obtained before any cancer treatment. These receptors came from a man aged 40 to 75 with stage II lung adenocarcinoma. Both conserved end residues are part of each CDR3. The order of the fields is clone size, J gene, V gene, D gene, CDR3 DNA, CDR3 protein. A D gene is named only where the DNA matches it firmly. Clone size, where shown, is once, few, many, or a class for clones that have expanded.

. TRBJ1-2 TRBV5-1 . TGCGCCAGCAGCTTAAACCAGGGGAACTATGGCTACACCTTC CASSLNQGNYGYTF
few TRBJ2-3 TRBV6-8 . TGTGCCAGCAGTTACTCTCAGGATACAGATACGCAGTATTTT CASSYSQDTDTQYF
. TRBJ2-1 TRBV11-3 TRBD1 TGTGCCAGCAGCTCGAGACAGGGGTCCTACAATGAGCAGTTCTTC CASSSRQGSYNEQFF
few TRBJ2-1 TRBV9 . TGTGCCAGCGGGATCTATCCTTACAATGAGCAGTTCTTC CASGIYPYNEQFF
once TRBJ2-5 TRBV5-1 TRBD1 TGCGCCAGCAGTTTTGGACAGGGGAGGGAGACCCAGTACTTC CASSFGQGRETQYF
. TRBJ1-1 TRBV19 . TGTGCCAGTAGTATACTGTATGAAGCTTTCTTT CASSILYEAFF
. TRBJ1-6 TRBV11-3 TRBD1 TGTGCCAGCAGCTGGACAGGGGATAATTCACCCCTCCACTTT CASSWTGDNSPLHF
few TRBJ1-5 TRBV6-8 . TGTGCCAGCAGACTTTGGACAGCGGATAGCAATCAGCCCCAGCATTTT CASRLWTADSNQPQHF
large TRBJ2-5 TRBV9 . TGTGCCAGCAGCCCAACCATGATGGGCCAAGAGACCCAGTACTTC CASSPTMMGQETQYF
few TRBJ1-5 TRBV19 . TGTGCCAGCCTAACCGAAGGGAATAGCAATCAGCCCCAGCATTTT CASLTEGNSNQPQHF
large TRBJ1-1 TRBV9 TRBD1 TGTGCCAGCAGCGAACAGGGGGCGGGCACTGAAGCTTTCTTT CASSEQGAGTEAFF
few TRBJ1-6 TRBV10-1 . TGCGCCAGCAAGAGGGGGAAACAACGCAGCTCCTATAATTCACCCCTCCACTTT CASKRGKQRSSYNSPLHF
. TRBJ1-5 TRBV19 . TGTGCCAGTACCTCCGCGGGGTATAGCAATCAGCCCCAGCATTTT CASTSAGYSNQPQHF
. TRBJ1-4 TRBV11-3 . TGTGCCAGCAGCTCGACAGGATCAACGGATGAAAAACTGTTTTTT CASSSTGSTDEKLFF
. TRBJ2-5 TRBV29-1 . TGCAGCGTTGCGACAGGTCAAGAGACCCAGTACTTC CSVATGQETQYF
medium-sized TRBJ2-2 TRBV28 . TGTGCCAGCAGTTTCGATAACAGGAACACCGGGGAGCTGTTTTTT CASSFDNRNTGELFF
once TRBJ2-2 TRBV5-1 . TGCGCCAGCTGGGACACCCGAGGGACCGGGGAGCTGTTTTTT CASWDTRGTGELFF
large TRBJ1-3 TRBV28 . TGTGCCAGCTTCACCAGGGTCGGCTCTGGAAACACCATATATTTT CASFTRVGSGNTIYF
. TRBJ1-1 TRBV6-8 . TGTGCCAGCAGTCGCGTCAGCACTGAAGCTTTCTTT CASSRVSTEAFF
once TRBJ1-1 TRBV18 . TGTGCCAGCTCCCTAAACCGGGGGGCAGTGAACACTGAAGCTTTCTTT CASSLNRGAVNTEAFF
. TRBJ2-1 TRBV29-1 . TGCAGCGTTTCGGGCTCGAGCTCCTACAATGAGCAGTTCTTC CSVSGSSSYNEQFF
. TRBJ1-1 TRBV18 . TGTGCCAGCTCCAACGGGGCATCCGAAGCTTTCTTT CASSNGASEAFF
. TRBJ2-2 TRBV5-1 . TGCGCCAGCAGCGTCCGGGCCCCGGGCACCGGGGAGCTGTTTTTT CASSVRAPGTGELFF
. TRBJ1-2 TRBV11-3 . TGTGCCAGCAGCCCCTCTGCGGGTGCTAACTATGGCTACACCTTC CASSPSAGANYGYTF
few TRBJ1-1 TRBV18 TRBD1 TGTGCCAGCTCACCCTTTCAGGGGGAGGGCACTGAAGCTTTCTTT CASSPFQGEGTEAFF
. TRBJ1-1 TRBV19 . TGTGCCAGTACCCCGCCTAGAGGGGGGGGCACTGAAGCTTTCTTT CASTPPRGGGTEAFF
once TRBJ2-3 TRBV16 . TGTGCCAGCAGCCAATTCAGAGGCACAGATACGCAGTATTTT CASSQFRGTDTQYF
. TRBJ1-5 TRBV6-8 . TGTGCCAGCAGTGCGCCACCCCGGGGGGCTAATCAGCCCCAGCATTTT CASSAPPRGANQPQHF
few TRBJ2-6 TRBV11-3 . TGTGCCAGCAGCCCTGGGGAGTCTGGGGCCAACGTCCTGACTTTC CASSPGESGANVLTF
. TRBJ2-7 TRBV11-3 TRBD2 TGTGCCAGCAGCTTAGTAATTCGACTAGCGGGAACCTCCTACGAGCAGTACTTC CASSLVIRLAGTSYEQYF
few TRBJ1-2 TRBV6-8 . TGTGCCAGCAGGCCACCTTCTACAGGATACGGTGGCTACACCTTC CASRPPSTGYGGYTF
many TRBJ2-5 TRBV11-3 . TGTGCCAGCAGCTTGGTCGGGACCCTTCAAGAGACCCAGTACTTC CASSLVGTLQETQYF
. TRBJ1-2 TRBV19 . TGTGCCAGTAGTCCCAGGACAGACGACTATGGCTACACCTTC CASSPRTDDYGYTF